The present T cell receptor beta chain was sequenced within a study of shared clonotypes between healthy human individuals. Study observations and caveats: The sampled material consisted only of blood, and tissue repertoires are likely to differ. It was expected that sequencing depth would affect clonotype sharing among donors.

V lost 10 bases to trimming and J lost 3 bases, with 18 bases between them. CDR3 size: 14 residues. Germline CDR1 reads SGHVS; CDR2 reads FNYEAQ. The protocol was immunoSEQ multiplex PCR, while the TCRdb copy is restricted to in-frame clones and leaves out a portion. The profile shows about 460,000 clones, more than 70% of them singletons. Concerning this clone itself: Its cognate antigen is unknown.

Donation came from healthy HIV-negative adults that had no recent acute infections or vaccinations. The TCR was taken from a woman in her thirties or forties in good health. Some clones in this sample may be carry-over from other donors' samples. This chain uses TRBV7-6 with TRBJ1-2; D uncertain. Input material: PBMCs. DNA of the CDR3: TGTGCCACCCGATGGAAGAGTCGCGACTATGGCTACACCTTC. Protein sequence: CATRWKSRDYGYTF.